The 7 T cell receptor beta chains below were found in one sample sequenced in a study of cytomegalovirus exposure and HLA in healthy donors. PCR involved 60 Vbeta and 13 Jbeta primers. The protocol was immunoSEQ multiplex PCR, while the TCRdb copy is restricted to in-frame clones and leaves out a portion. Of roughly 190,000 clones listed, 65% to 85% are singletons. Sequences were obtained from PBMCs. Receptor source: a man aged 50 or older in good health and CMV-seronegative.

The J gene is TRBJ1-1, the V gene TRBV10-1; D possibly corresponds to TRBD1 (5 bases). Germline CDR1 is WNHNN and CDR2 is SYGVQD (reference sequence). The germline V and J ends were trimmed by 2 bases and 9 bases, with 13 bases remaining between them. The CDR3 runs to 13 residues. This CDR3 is CASSENVQVQAFF. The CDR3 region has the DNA TGCGCCAGCAGTGAGAACGTACAGGTCCAAGCTTTCTTT.

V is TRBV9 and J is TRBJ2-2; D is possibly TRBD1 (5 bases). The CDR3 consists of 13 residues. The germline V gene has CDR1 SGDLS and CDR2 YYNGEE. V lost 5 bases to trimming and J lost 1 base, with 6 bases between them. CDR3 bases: TGTGCCAGCAGAGGACAGAACACCGGGGAGCTGTTTTTT. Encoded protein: CASRGQNTGELFF.

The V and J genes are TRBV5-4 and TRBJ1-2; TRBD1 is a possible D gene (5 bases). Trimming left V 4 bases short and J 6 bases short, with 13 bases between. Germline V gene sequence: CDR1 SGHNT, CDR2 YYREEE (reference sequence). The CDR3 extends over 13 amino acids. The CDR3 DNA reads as TGTGCCAGCAGCCCTTTCGGGGGGGATGGCTACACCTTC. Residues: CASSPFGGDGYTF. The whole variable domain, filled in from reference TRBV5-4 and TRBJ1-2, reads ETGVTQSPTHLIKTRGQQVTLRCSSQSGHNTVSWYQQALGQGPQFIFQYYREEENGRGNFPPRFSGLQFPNYSSELNVNALELDDSALYLCASSPFGGDGYTFGSGTRLTVV.

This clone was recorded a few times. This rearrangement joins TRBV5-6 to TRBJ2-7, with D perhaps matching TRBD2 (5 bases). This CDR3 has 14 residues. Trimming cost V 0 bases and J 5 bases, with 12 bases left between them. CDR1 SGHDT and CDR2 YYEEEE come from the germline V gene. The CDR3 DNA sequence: TGTGCCAGCAGCTTGGGAGGGATTGAGGACGAGCAGTACTTC. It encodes CASSLGGIEDEQYF.

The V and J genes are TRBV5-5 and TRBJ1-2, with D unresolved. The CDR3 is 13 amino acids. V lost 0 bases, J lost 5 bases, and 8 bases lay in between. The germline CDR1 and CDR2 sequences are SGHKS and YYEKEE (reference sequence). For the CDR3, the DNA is TGTGCCAGCAGCTTGGCAGGAACATATGGCTACACCTTC. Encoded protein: CASSLAGTYGYTF. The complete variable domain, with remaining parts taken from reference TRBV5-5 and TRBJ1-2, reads DAGVTQSPTHLIKTRGQQVTLRCSPISGHKSVSWYQQVLGQGPQFIFQYYEKEERGRGNFPDRFSARQFPNYSSELNVNALLLGDSALYLCASSLAGTYGYTFGSGTRLTVV.

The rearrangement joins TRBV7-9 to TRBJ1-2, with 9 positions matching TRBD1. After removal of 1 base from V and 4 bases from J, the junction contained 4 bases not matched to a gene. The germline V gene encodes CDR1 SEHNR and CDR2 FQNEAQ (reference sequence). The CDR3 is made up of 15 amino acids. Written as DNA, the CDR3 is TGTGCCAGCAGCTTAGACAGGGGACAGGGCTATGGCTACACCTTC. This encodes CASSLDRGQGYGYTF.

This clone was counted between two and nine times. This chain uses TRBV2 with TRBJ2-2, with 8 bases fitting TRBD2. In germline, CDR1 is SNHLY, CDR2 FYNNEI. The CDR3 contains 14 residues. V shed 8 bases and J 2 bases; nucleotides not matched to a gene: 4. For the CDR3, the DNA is TGTGCCAGCGAGACTAGCGCAAACACCGGGGAGCTGTTTTTT. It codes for CASETSANTGELFF. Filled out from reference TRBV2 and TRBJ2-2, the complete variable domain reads EPEVTQTPSHQVTQMGQEVILRCVPISNHLYFYWYRQILGQKVEFLVSFYNNEISEKSEIFDDQFSVERPDGSNFTLKIRSTKLEDSAMYFCASETSANTGELFFGEGSRLTVL.